The 20 T cell receptor beta chains below were found in one sample sequenced in a study of T-cell reconstitution after alpha-beta-depleted transplantation in children. Using unique molecular identifiers, the investigators prepared the TCRbeta library. Using its own MiXCR run on the PCR reads, TCRdb lists one record per CDR3 protein. The sample lists 580,000 or so distinct CDR3 sequences, about 23% seen once, with 12% to 15% in the top ten. The material sequenced was PBMCs, mostly from graft donor cells, taken 360 days after TCRalphabeta/CD19-depleted stem cell transplant. These receptors came from a boy less than two years old who had a stem cell transplant for acute myeloid leukemia, so the T cells may come from the graft donor.

This clonotype was counted between two and nine times. This rearrangement joins TRBV20-1 to TRBJ1-5, with a tentative D call TRBD1 (6 bases). Trimming took off 0 bases at V and 2 bases at J, with 20 bases between the two ends. CDR3 size: 18 residues. Germline V gives CDR1 DFQATT, CDR2 SNEGSKA (reference sequence). CDR3 sequence: CSARDRRGGAVGNQPQHF. As DNA, the CDR3 is TGCAGTGCTAGAGATCGTAGGGGGGGCGCAGTGGGCAATCAGCCCCAGCATTTT.

The V call is TRBV7-2, the J call TRBJ2-1, with TRBD2 matching over 10 bases. This CDR3 has 16 residues. From germline, CDR1 is SGHTA and CDR2 FQGNSA. Unmatched junction bases numbered 10, after V lost 5 bases and J lost 6 bases. In DNA form, the CDR3 reads TGTGCCAGCAGCCGATATCGAGCGGGGGGGCGCAATGAGCAGTTCTTC. The encoded protein is CASSRYRAGGRNEQFF.

This clonotype was seen repeatedly, ten times or more. The CDR3 DNA follows: TGTGCCAGCAGTGATACTATTTTTTCGGGGGACACCATATATTTT. Its protein product is CASSDTIFSGDTIYF. The chain joins TRBV25-1 to TRBJ1-3, with D maybe TRBD1 (5 bases). CDR1 MGHDK and CDR2 SYGVNS come from the germline V gene. Trimming took off 3 bases at V and 8 bases at J, with 17 bases between the two ends. The CDR3 is 15 residues long.

This sequence joins TRBV20-1 and TRBJ2-7; TRBD2 might be the D (6 bases). Germline V CDR1 and CDR2: DFQATT, SNEGSKA (reference sequence). This CDR3 has 14 residues. The V end lost 2 bases, the J end lost 4 bases, and 15 bases lay between the germline ends. In DNA form, the CDR3 reads TGCAGTGCTAGACGGGGGACCGGTCCTTACGAGCAGTACGTC. Its protein is CSARRGTGPYEQYV.

Turning to this clonotype: Being one base from a much bigger clone, this may be a read error. The gene calls are TRBV20-1 and TRBJ1-1; no definite D call. The CDR3 runs to 12 residues. V gave up 7 bases and J gave up 1 base, with 10 bases separating them. Germline V gives CDR1 DFQATT, CDR2 SNEGSKA (reference sequence). CDR3 protein: CSVRSPNTEAFF. CDR3 sequence (DNA): TGCAGTGTACGCAGCCCGAACACTGAAGCTTTCTTT.

This clonotype was counted a few times. The chain joins TRBV6-5 to TRBJ2-1; D gene ambiguous. The germline V gene has CDR1 MNHEY and CDR2 SVGAGI. The length of the CDR3 is 12 residues. V lost 2 bases and J lost 10, with 9 bases in between. This chain's CDR3 is CASSYPGPEQFF. CDR3 DNA sequence: TGTGCCAGCAGTTACCCCGGGCCAGAGCAGTTCTTC.

This chain connects TRBV28 to TRBJ1-1; possible D gene TRBD1, 5 bases. This CDR3 has 13 residues. Germline lookup yields CDR1 MDHEN and CDR2 SYDVKM. V was pared by 5 bases and J by 0 bases, with 7 bases between. CDR3 DNA: TGTGCCAGCAGTGGGGGAGTGAACACTGAAGCTTTCTTT. Translating it yields CASSGGVNTEAFF. The full variable domain, rest sourced from reference TRBV28 and TRBJ1-1, is DVKVTQSSRYLVKRTGEKVFLECVQDMDHENMFWYRQDPGLGLRLIYFSYDVKMKEKGDIPEGYSVSREKKERFSLILESASTNQTSMYLCASSGGVNTEAFFGQGTRLTVV.

The chain uses TRBV4-3 and TRBJ1-3; TRBD1 is a possible D gene (5 bases). V shed 4 bases and J shed 0 bases, with 19 bases lying between them. Germline values: CDR1 LGHNA, CDR2 YSLEER. The CDR3 length is 18 residues. In DNA form, the CDR3 reads TGCGCCAGCAGCCTAACGGCAGTCGGGGCCCTCTCTGGAAACACCATATATTTT. Residues: CASSLTAVGALSGNTIYF.

The chain joins TRBV13 to TRBJ2-3, with TRBD1 as a possible D gene (5 bases). Germline V lookup: CDR1 PRHDT, CDR2 FYEKMQ (reference sequence). V was cut by 4 bases and J by 0 bases, with 8 bases left in between. The CDR3 consists of 14 residues. The CDR3 DNA is TGTGCCAGCAGCTCCGACAGTAGCACAGATACGCAGTATTTT. This translates into CASSSDSSTDTQYF.

The sample holds a few counts of this clonotype. This chain connects TRBV12-3 or TRBV12-4 to TRBJ2-1; 7 positions agree with TRBD1. CDR3 length: 17 amino acids. V shed 1 base and J 9 bases; nucleotides not matched to a gene: 15. This CDR3 is CASSLDRGTVTSSEQFF. For the CDR3, the DNA is TGTGCCAGCAGTTTAGATCGAGGGACAGTCACCTCTAGTGAGCAGTTCTTC.

This clonotype was seen at least ten times. V usage is TRBV20-1 and J usage is TRBJ2-7, with D maybe TRBD2 (5 bases). The CDR3 extends over 11 amino acids. The V and J ends lost 3 bases and 6 bases respectively, with 9 bases between them. Germline lookup yields CDR1 DFQATT and CDR2 SNEGSKA (reference sequence). CDR3 sequence: CSASLASEQYF. The CDR3 bases are TGCAGTGCTAGCCTAGCCTCCGAGCAGTACTTC.

This clonotype was observed a handful of times. V and J are TRBV29-1 and TRBJ2-5, with 7 bases identical to TRBD2. V gave up 6 bases and J gave up 4 bases; unmatched junction bases: 5. Looked up from germline, CDR1 is SQVTM and CDR2 is ANQGSEA. The CDR3 has 12 amino acids. The CDR3 nucleotides are TGCAGCGTGCGGACTAGGGTAGAGACCCAGTACTTC. Its translation is CSVRTRVETQYF.

This clonotype was counted a few times. The chain uses TRBV20-1 and TRBJ1-1; D unresolved. CDR1 and CDR2 (germline): DFQATT, SNEGSKA (reference sequence). Trimming took off 3 bases at V and 0 bases at J, with 8 bases between the two ends. The CDR3 is 13 amino acids. The CDR3 DNA sequence: TGCAGTGCTAGTAACAGATTGAACACTGAAGCTTTCTTT. This codes for CSASNRLNTEAFF.

This clonotype was counted a few times. CDR3 amino acids: CASSLLRQGGNTIYF. The CDR3 DNA reads TGTGCCAGCAGCTTACTCCGACAGGGAGGAAACACCATATATTTT. The chain combines TRBV5-5 with TRBJ1-3, with 7 bases that match TRBD1. J was trimmed by 4 bases and V by 2 bases; bases with no gene match: 6. The CDR3 spans 15 residues. Germline lookup yields CDR1 SGHKS and CDR2 YYEKEE (reference sequence).

The chain links TRBV28 to TRBJ1-2; D gene unclear. V was cut by 3 bases and J by 0 bases, with 14 bases left in between. The CDR3 runs 16 residues. CDR1 MDHEN and CDR2 SYDVKM come from the germline V gene. The CDR3 spells CASSLIETRANYGYTF. The CDR3 nucleotides are TGTGCCAGCAGTTTGATTGAGACACGGGCTAACTATGGCTACACCTTC.

V and J are TRBV29-1 and TRBJ1-5; no clear D. Per germline, CDR1 SQVTM and CDR2 ANQGSEA. The V gene lost 7 bases and the J gene lost 9 bases, with 16 bases spanning the gap. The CDR3 loop spans 12 amino acids. CDR3: CSGTERKRPQHF. CDR3 nucleotides: TGCAGCGGGACGGAAAGGAAGCGGCCCCAGCATTTT.

In its sample, this clonotype was seen many times. The CDR3 loop reads CASSPGSPTQYF. Here the CDR3 DNA reads TGTGCCAGCAGTCCAGGGTCCCCGACCCAGTACTTC. The gene calls are TRBV12-3 or TRBV12-4 and TRBJ2-5; D is possibly TRBD1 (5 bases). V lost 5 bases and J 7 bases, leaving 11 bases between the germline ends. The CDR3 sequence is 12 residues long.

The chain carries TRBV20-1 and TRBJ2-2, with 7 nucleotides matching TRBD2. V shed 6 bases, J shed 2 bases, and the junction held 12 bases outside the gene matches. The CDR3 is 16 amino acids. Germline V gene data show CDR1 as DFQATT and CDR2 as SNEGSKA (reference sequence). The CDR3 here is CSAQIPGLTNTGELFF. In DNA form, the CDR3 reads TGCAGTGCGCAGATACCGGGACTAACAAACACCGGGGAGCTGTTTTTT.

The rearrangement uses TRBV7-8 and TRBJ2-5, with D perhaps assigned TRBD1 or TRBD2 (5 bases each). The CDR3 loop spans 14 amino acids. V was shortened by 6 bases and J by 2 bases, with 13 bases between the two germline ends. Per the germline V gene, CDR1 is SGHVS and CDR2 is FQNEAQ. DNA of the CDR3: TGTGCCAGCAGGATAGCGAGGGGACAAGAGACCCAGTACTTC. Translated: CASRIARGQETQYF. Full variable domain (missing parts from reference TRBV7-8 and TRBJ2-5): GAGVSQSPRYKVAKRGQDVALRCDPISGHVSLFWYQQALGQGPEFLTYFQNEAQLDKSGLPSDRFFAERPEGSVSTLKIQRTQQEDSAVYLCASRIARGQETQYFGPGTRLLVL.

This clonotype was observed many times. The CDR3 region has the DNA TGTGCCAGCAGTTTCCGTGGGACAGGGGACGAGCAGTACTTC. Residues: CASSFRGTGDEQYF. The rearrangement links TRBV12-3 or TRBV12-4 to TRBJ2-7, with TRBD1 matching over 10 bases. The CDR3 spans 14 residues. Germline trimming cut 3 bases from V and 5 bases from J; bases unmatched to any gene: 4.